This TCR beta chain was documented in a study of OX40 agonist ivuxolimab in advanced cancers. About the study: Three patients responded partially, comprising one with hepatocellular carcinoma and two with cutaneous melanoma.

Study-wide results and caveats: Fewer expanded clones were found on average in CD4+ than in CD8+ T cells. Circulating CD4+ and CD8+ T cells showed clonal expansion by week 6 at 0.1 to 3.0 mg/kg. Some of the lowest clonal expansion was seen in partial responders at 0.1-3.0 mg/kg.

V dropped 6 bases and J dropped 6; count of bases not matched to a gene: 4. CDR1 is SGHAT and CDR2 is FQNNGV in the germline V gene. CDR3 length: 12 residues. Note on this clone: Antigen specificity is unknown.

Using immunoSEQ multiplex PCR, the repertoire was profiled, and TCRdb retains in-frame clones only, with some absent. In the table there are around 60,000 clones, around 80% of which are singletons. The clonotype comes from an adult with an advanced solid tumor such as melanoma, head and neck, liver or kidney cancer. The sample was CD4+ or CD8+ T cells sorted from blood, taken in a trial of the OX40 agonist ivuxolimab. The chain is built from TRBV11-2 and TRBJ1-2; 7 nucleotides agree with TRBD1. The CDR3 DNA reads as TGTGCCAGCAGTAGGCAGGGGGATGGCTACACCTTC. This sequence encodes CASSRQGDGYTF.